This TCR beta chain was recorded in a study of cytomegalovirus exposure and HLA in healthy donors. This CDR3 comprises 13 residues. Germline CDR1 is SEHNR and CDR2 is FQNEAQ (reference sequence). The trim removed 3 bases at V and 4 bases at J, leaving 3 bases unmatched. PCR primers comprised 60 Vbeta and 13 Jbeta primers. The repertoire was sequenced with immunoSEQ multiplex PCR; TCRdb's copy has only in-frame clones and lacks some. The sample has 180,000 or so clones; roughly 8.7% are singletons. This clone was seen only a few times. The chain combines TRBV7-9 with TRBJ2-7; TRBD2 aligns across 7 bases. The sample consisted of PBMCs. The receptor's source is a woman aged 25 to 39 in good health and CMV-seropositive. This chain's CDR3 is CASSFASGYEQYF. CDR3 DNA: TGTGCCAGCAGCTTCGCTAGCGGATACGAGCAGTACTTC.